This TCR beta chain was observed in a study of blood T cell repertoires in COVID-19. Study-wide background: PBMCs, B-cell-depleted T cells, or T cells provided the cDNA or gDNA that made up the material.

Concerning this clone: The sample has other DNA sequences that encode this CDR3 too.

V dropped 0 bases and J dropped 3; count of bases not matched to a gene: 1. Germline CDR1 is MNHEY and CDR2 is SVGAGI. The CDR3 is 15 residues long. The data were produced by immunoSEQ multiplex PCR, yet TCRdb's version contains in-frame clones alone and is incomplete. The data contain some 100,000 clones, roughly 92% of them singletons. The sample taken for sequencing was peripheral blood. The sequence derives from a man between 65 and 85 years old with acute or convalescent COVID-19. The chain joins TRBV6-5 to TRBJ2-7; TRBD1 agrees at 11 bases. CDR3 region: CASSYSGTGGYEQYF. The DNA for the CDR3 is TGTGCCAGCAGTTACTCTGGGACAGGGGGCTACGAGCAGTACTTC.